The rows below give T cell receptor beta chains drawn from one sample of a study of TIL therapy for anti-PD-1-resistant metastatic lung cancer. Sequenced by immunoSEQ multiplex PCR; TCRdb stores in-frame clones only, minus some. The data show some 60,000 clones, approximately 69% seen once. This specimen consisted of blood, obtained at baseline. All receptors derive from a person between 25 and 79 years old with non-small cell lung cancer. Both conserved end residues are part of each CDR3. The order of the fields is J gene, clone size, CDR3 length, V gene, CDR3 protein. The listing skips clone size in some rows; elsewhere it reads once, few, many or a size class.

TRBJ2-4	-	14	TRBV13	CASSLGLGVNIQYF
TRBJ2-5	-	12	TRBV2	CASSEAAETQYF
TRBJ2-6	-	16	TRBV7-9	CASSLETGAGANVLTF
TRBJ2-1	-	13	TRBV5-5	CASSREGYNEQFF
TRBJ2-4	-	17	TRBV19	CASSISSVSLAKNIQYF
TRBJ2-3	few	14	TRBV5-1	CASSLGRGDDTQYF
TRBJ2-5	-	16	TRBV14	CASSQVPSGKAETQYF
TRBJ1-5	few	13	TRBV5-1	CASSLIPDQPQHF
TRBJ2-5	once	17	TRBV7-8	CASSLAGLAGGQETQYF
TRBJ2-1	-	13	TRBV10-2	CASSGTINNEQFF
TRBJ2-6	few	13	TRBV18	CASFATGANVLTF
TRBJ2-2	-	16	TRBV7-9	CASTPRNGGNTGELFF
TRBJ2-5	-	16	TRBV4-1	CASSHPSGRDQETQYF
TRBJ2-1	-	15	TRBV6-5	CASSYSGGPYNEQFF
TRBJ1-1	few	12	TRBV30	CAWGHMNTEAFF
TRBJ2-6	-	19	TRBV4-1	CASSQRPVREAGGANVLTF
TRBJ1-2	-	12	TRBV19	CASSRPGSGYTF
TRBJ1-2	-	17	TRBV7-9	CASSLGTGSGTDYGYTF
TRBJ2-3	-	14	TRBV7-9	CASSRTGGSDTQYF
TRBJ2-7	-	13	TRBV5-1	CASSRGQLNEQYF
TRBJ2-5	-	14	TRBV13	CASSLMGLEETQYF
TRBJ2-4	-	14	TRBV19	CASSKGQDKNIQYF
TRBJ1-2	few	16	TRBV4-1	CASSQKYSQVNYGYTF
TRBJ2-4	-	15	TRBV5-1	CASSLAGITGGIQYF
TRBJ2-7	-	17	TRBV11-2	CASSLDGAGGPWNEQYF
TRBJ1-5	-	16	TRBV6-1	CASSDPGQGAAQPQHF
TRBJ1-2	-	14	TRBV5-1	CASSGDTSNYGYTF
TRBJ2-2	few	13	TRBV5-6	CASSPQRTGELFF
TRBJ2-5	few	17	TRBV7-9	CASSLGPGQEFLETQYF
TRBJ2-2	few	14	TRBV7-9	CASSKQGYTGELFF
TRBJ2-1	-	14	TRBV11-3	CASSLKSSYDEQFF
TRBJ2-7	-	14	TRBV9	CASSVAGQMYEQYF